These 8 T cell receptor beta chains originate from one sample sequenced in a study of shared clonotypes between healthy human individuals. Sequenced by immunoSEQ multiplex PCR; TCRdb stores in-frame clones only, minus some. The sample has about 2.5 million clones; roughly 92% are singletons. The sequenced material came from naive CD4+ T cells from PBMCs. Subset meaning: CD45RA+ positively selected. These TCRs come from a man between 18 and 29 years old in good health. Some clones in this sample may be carry-over from other donors' samples.

The CDR3 loop is CASGLVGGSGLGQPQHF. The CDR3 region has the DNA TGTGCTAGTGGTTTGGTAGGTGGGTCCGGGCTAGGTCAGCCCCAGCATTTT. The gene calls are TRBV12-5 and TRBJ1-5, with D uncertain. The V and J ends lost 0 bases and 6 bases respectively, with 18 bases between them. The germline V gene encodes CDR1 LGHNT and CDR2 FRNRAP. The CDR3 extends over 17 amino acids.

The chain is built from TRBV27 and TRBJ2-3, with 7 bases that match TRBD2. Germline loops: CDR1 MNHEY, CDR2 SMNVEV (reference sequence). The CDR3 sequence is 15 residues long. Unmatched junction bases numbered 12, after V lost 6 bases and J lost 6 bases. The CDR3 reads CASRSLGGGSDTQYF. The CDR3 DNA follows: TGTGCCAGCAGGTCCCTGGGGGGGGGATCGGATACGCAGTATTTT.

J is TRBJ2-3 and V is TRBV5-1, with 8 bases matching TRBD2. This CDR3 is 14 amino acids long. Trimming removed 4 bases from V and 6 bases from J; junction bases left unmatched: 7. Germline V lookup: CDR1 SGHRS, CDR2 YFSETQ. CDR3 sequence reads: CASSDSGSWDTQYF. CDR3 sequence (DNA): TGCGCCAGCAGCGACAGCGGGAGTTGGGATACGCAGTATTTT.

The chain uses TRBV18 and TRBJ2-3; 7 nucleotides align to TRBD1. The CDR3 runs to 14 residues. In germline, CDR1 is KGHSH, CDR2 LQKENI. The J segment lost 4 bases and the V segment lost 3 bases, leaving 4 bases of the junction unmatched. The CDR3 is CASSPGQLADTQYF. CDR3 bases: TGTGCCAGCTCACCGGGACAGTTGGCAGATACGCAGTATTTT.

Concerning this clone: Other DNA sequences from this sample encode an identical CDR3 as well. The chain has TRBV28 and TRBJ2-7; D is undetermined. The CDR3 has 13 amino acids. Germline lookup yields CDR1 MDHEN and CDR2 SYDVKM. Deletions cut 2 bases from V and 2 bases from J, with 7 bases between. The CDR3: CASSLTPTYEQYF. The CDR3 nucleotides read TGTGCCAGCAGTTTAACCCCTACCTACGAGCAGTACTTC.

The chain carries TRBV6-1 and TRBJ2-1; the D call may be TRBD1 or TRBD2 (5 bases each). Deletions cut 10 bases from V and 6 bases from J, with 16 bases between. Looked up from germline, CDR1 is MNHNS and CDR2 is SASEGT. The CDR3 covers 13 residues. The DNA of the CDR3 is TGTGCCACAAGGCAAGGGGAGCTCAATGAGCAGTTCTTC. It codes for CATRQGELNEQFF.

The chain recombines TRBV27 with TRBJ2-7; D gene ambiguous. CDR3 length: 16 amino acids. Deletions cut 4 bases from V and 2 bases from J, with 18 bases between. The germline V gene has CDR1 MNHEY and CDR2 SMNVEV (reference sequence). Here the CDR3 reads CASSSFGILPAYEQYF. CDR3 in DNA: TGTGCCAGCAGTTCGTTCGGAATACTTCCCGCCTACGAGCAGTACTTC.

This clone was found once. The V gene is TRBV15, the J gene TRBJ2-3; 7 bases align to TRBD1. The CDR3 totals 16 residues. CDR1 is LNHNV and CDR2 is YYDKDF in the germline V gene (reference sequence). V shed 6 bases and J 4 bases; nucleotides not matched to a gene: 13. Here the CDR3 reads CATSISDRAFSDTQYF. The CDR3 DNA reads TGTGCCACCAGTATTAGCGACAGGGCATTTTCAGATACGCAGTATTTT.